What follows are 32 T cell receptor beta chains derived from one specimen sequenced in a study of T cell responses to AZD1222 COVID-19 vaccine. The data were produced by immunoSEQ multiplex PCR, yet TCRdb's version contains in-frame clones alone and is incomplete. The sample contains tens of thousands of clones, roughly 90% of which appear only once. Sequenced here: peripheral blood, sampled 28 days after the second AZD1222 dose. These receptors all come from an adult who received the AZD1222 COVID-19 vaccine.

This clone was counted once. The J gene is TRBJ2-2, the V gene TRBV5-1; the D gene is possibly TRBD1 (7 bases). The germline CDR1 and CDR2 sequences are SGHRS and YFSETQ. V was clipped by 6 bases and J by 0 bases, with 15 bases between them. This CDR3 spans 16 amino acids. The CDR3 DNA reads as TGCGCCAGCACCGGTGGCGGGACAGCGAACACCGGGGAGCTGTTTTTT. Translating gives CASTGGGTANTGELFF.

This rearrangement joins TRBV27 to TRBJ2-2; tentative D call: TRBD2 (5 bases). The CDR3 sequence is 16 residues long. With 3 bases removed from V and 1 base from J, the gap between germline ends came to 12 bases. Germline CDR1 and CDR2: MNHEY and SMNVEV (reference sequence). This CDR3 reads CASSFFQTKNTGELFF. In DNA, the CDR3 is TGTGCCAGCAGTTTCTTCCAGACTAAGAACACCGGGGAGCTGTTTTTT.

The rearrangement joins TRBV5-4 to TRBJ2-7; unclear D gene. This CDR3 has 16 amino acids. Germline CDR1 SGHNT, CDR2 YYREEE (reference sequence). V was shortened by 5 bases and J by 3 bases, with 21 bases between the two germline ends. In DNA form, the CDR3 reads TGTGCCAGCAGTTTAGGAACCGGGCTCATTTTCTACGAGCAGTACTTC. This gives the protein CASSLGTGLIFYEQYF. Looking up the rest from reference TRBV5-4 and TRBJ2-7 gives the full variable domain: ETGVTQSPTHLIKTRGQQVTLRCSSQSGHNTVSWYQQALGQGPQFIFQYYREEENGRGNFPPRFSGLQFPNYSSELNVNALELDDSALYLCASSLGTGLIFYEQYFGPGTRLTVT.

V and J are TRBV7-2 and TRBJ2-3, with 8 nucleotides matching TRBD2. V lost 5 bases to trimming and J lost 0 bases; unmatched junction nucleotides: 16. CDR1 is SGHTA, CDR2 FQGNSA, per germline. This CDR3 is 19 amino acids long. The DNA of the CDR3 is TGTGCCAGCAGCCCCGGAGTAGTAGCGGGACCCCCTAGCACAGATACGCAGTATTTT. Translating gives CASSPGVVAGPPSTDTQYF.

The gene calls are TRBV6-5 and TRBJ1-6; TRBD1 matches at 8 bases. Germline V lookup: CDR1 MNHEY, CDR2 SVGAGI. CDR3 length equals 15 residues. The V segment lost 2 bases and the J segment 7 bases; nucleotides outside the gene matches: 4. CDR3 loop: CASSYGDRTNSPLHF. The CDR3 DNA reads TGTGCCAGCAGTTACGGGGACAGGACCAATTCACCCCTCCACTTT.

This clone was seen a few times. V and J are TRBV10-3 and TRBJ2-7, with D unresolved. Trimming took off 2 bases at V and 3 bases at J, with 11 bases between the two ends. The CDR3 is 14 residues long. Germline V CDR1 and CDR2: ENHRY, SYGVKD. This chain's CDR3 is CAISEGLPLYEQYF. DNA of the CDR3: TGTGCCATCAGTGAGGGGCTCCCCCTCTACGAGCAGTACTTC.

Here the CDR3 DNA reads TGCGCCAGCAGCCAAGATCGGGGCAGTGCTAACTATGGCTACACCTTC. This sequence encodes CASSQDRGSANYGYTF. This sequence joins TRBV4-3 and TRBJ1-2; D is possibly TRBD1 (5 bases). V gave up 0 bases and J gave up 0 bases, with 11 bases separating them. This CDR3 contains 16 residues. Germline CDR1 reads LGHNA; CDR2 reads YSLEER.

V gene TRBV10-1 combines with J gene TRBJ2-1; 9 nucleotides agree with TRBD1. The V and J ends lost 5 bases and 0 bases, in that order; junction bases with no gene match: 8. CDR3 length equals 17 residues. Germline loops: CDR1 WNHNN, CDR2 SYGVQD (reference sequence). The CDR3 sequence is CASSITRDRVSYNEQFF. As DNA, the CDR3 is TGCGCCAGCAGTATCACCCGGGACAGGGTCTCCTACAATGAGCAGTTCTTC.

This chain uses TRBV3-1 (or the pseudogene TRBV3-2) with TRBJ2-1; D might be TRBD2 (5 bases). CDR3 size: 16 residues. Between the trimmed V and J ends, which lost 1 base and 7 bases, there was a span of 17 bases. Germline values: CDR1 LGHDT, CDR2 YNNKEL (reference sequence). The CDR3 DNA is TGTGCCAGCAGCCAAGGTGGGTCCTATCCGGGGAATGAGCAGTTCTTC. Amino acids: CASSQGGSYPGNEQFF.

The chain is built from TRBV29-1 and TRBJ2-2, with D uncertain. Germline CDR1 is SQVTM and CDR2 is ANQGSEA. The CDR3 has 11 residues. V lost 7 bases, J lost 9 bases, and 12 bases lay in between. CDR3 sequence (DNA): TGCAGCGCCCAAAAAAACAGGGAGCTGTTTTTT. Translation: CSAQKNRELFF.

This sequence joins TRBV18 and TRBJ2-7; a possible D gene is TRBD1 (5 bases). Germline V gene lookup returns CDR1 KGHSH and CDR2 LQKENI. CDR3 length equals 15 residues. V shed 2 bases and J shed 0 bases, with 11 bases lying between them. Written as DNA, the CDR3 is TGTGCCAGCTCACCATCCAGGGTGAGCTCCTACGAGCAGTACTTC. It specifies CASSPSRVSSYEQYF.

The chain has TRBV18 and TRBJ1-5; unclear D gene. Germline V gene sequence: CDR1 KGHSH, CDR2 LQKENI. This CDR3 is built from 14 residues. V lost 3 bases to trimming and J lost 0 bases, with 6 bases between them. The CDR3 DNA follows: TGTGCCAGCTCACCGGGCTTTAGCAATCAGCCCCAGCATTTT. Its protein product is CASSPGFSNQPQHF. The entire variable domain, with the rest obtained from reference TRBV18 and TRBJ1-5, is as follows: NAGVMQNPRHLVRRRGQEARLRCSPMKGHSHVYWYRQLPEEGLKFMVYLQKENIIDESGMPKERFSAEFPKEGPSILRIQQVVRGDSAAYFCASSPGFSNQPQHFGDGTRLSIL.

This chain connects TRBV3-1 (or the pseudogene TRBV3-2) to TRBJ2-2; D is perhaps TRBD1 (6 bases). Germline loops: CDR1 LGHDT, CDR2 YNNKEL (reference sequence). CDR3 length equals 16 residues. Deletions cut 8 bases from V and 6 bases from J, with 22 bases between. CDR3 coding DNA: TGTGCCAGCGAAAAGACCAGGGGTTCTATGGCCGGGGAGCTGTTTTTT. Amino acid sequence: CASEKTRGSMAGELFF.

V and J are TRBV6-5 and TRBJ2-7; possibly TRBD1 or TRBD2 for D (5 bases each). Germline loops: CDR1 MNHEY, CDR2 SVGAGI. Trimming removed 7 bases at V and 4 bases at J, with 20 bases between. The length of the CDR3 is 15 residues. DNA of the CDR3: TGTGCCAGCAAGGGACGGCTACGAACGATATACGAGCAGTACTTC. This codes for CASKGRLRTIYEQYF.

The rearrangement uses TRBV6-5 and TRBJ1-3; the D gene is possibly TRBD1 (6 bases). V was cut by 8 bases and J by 0 bases, with 11 bases left in between. The CDR3 runs 14 residues. CDR1 is MNHEY, CDR2 SVGAGI, per germline. The chain's CDR3 is CASCKTGSGNTIYF. The CDR3 bases are TGTGCCAGCTGCAAGACAGGCTCTGGAAACACCATATATTTT.

This chain joins TRBV4-1 and TRBJ2-5, with D maybe TRBD1 (6 bases). CDR1 is MGHRA and CDR2 is YSYEKL in the germline V gene. V was trimmed by 2 bases and J by 2 bases, leaving 9 bases between them. This CDR3 has 14 amino acids. CDR3 bases: TGCGCCAGCAGCCAATCGGACAGTCAAGAGACCCAGTACTTC. This encodes CASSQSDSQETQYF.

This chain joins TRBV2 and TRBJ2-1; TRBD1 matches 9 bases. In germline, CDR1 is SNHLY, CDR2 FYNNEI. With V trimmed by 7 bases and J by 6 bases, 7 bases remained unmatched. The CDR3 spans 14 residues. The CDR3 DNA reads TGTGCCAGCAACCGGGACAGGGTCGGCAATGAGCAGTTCTTC. Translation: CASNRDRVGNEQFF. Full variable domain (remainder filled in from reference TRBV2 and TRBJ2-1): EPEVTQTPSHQVTQMGQEVILRCVPISNHLYFYWYRQILGQKVEFLVSFYNNEISEKSEIFDDQFSVERPDGSNFTLKIRSTKLEDSAMYFCASNRDRVGNEQFFGPGTRLTVL.

This clone was found once. The chain recombines TRBV7-6 with TRBJ2-5; D possibly uses TRBD1 or TRBD2 (5 bases each). Trimming left V 1 base short and J 2 bases short, with 14 bases between. CDR3 size: 16 residues. In germline, CDR1 is SGHVS, CDR2 FNYEAQ. CDR3 region: CASSLESTGPQETQYF. The CDR3 DNA sequence: TGTGCCAGCAGCTTAGAGTCGACGGGACCTCAAGAGACCCAGTACTTC.

Only a few counts were recorded for this clone. V usage is TRBV4-2 and J usage is TRBJ2-7; TRBD2 agrees at 9 bases. Trimming removed 0 bases from V and 4 bases from J; junction bases left unmatched: 7. Per germline, CDR1 LGHNA and CDR2 YNFKEQ. There are 16 residues in the CDR3. CDR3 DNA sequence: TGTGCCAGCAGCCAAGAGATAGCGGGGGTAACTTACGAGCAGTACTTC. Protein product: CASSQEIAGVTYEQYF.

The rearrangement links TRBV5-1 to TRBJ2-5, with TRBD1 as a possible D gene (6 bases). Looked up from germline, CDR1 is SGHRS and CDR2 is YFSETQ. The CDR3 sequence is 16 residues long. Trimming took 3 bases from V and 2 from J, leaving 17 bases between them. CDR3 sequence: CASSSPQGKIQETQYF. In DNA form, the CDR3 reads TGCGCCAGCAGCTCCCCGCAGGGGAAGATTCAAGAGACCCAGTACTTC.

The chain is built from TRBV5-1 and TRBJ1-4; 7 bases match TRBD1. CDR3 size: 15 residues. Per germline, CDR1 SGHRS and CDR2 YFSETQ. J gave up 7 bases and V 4 bases, and 10 bases lay outside the gene matches. CDR3 protein: CASSLNSGGTEKLFF. CDR3 in DNA: TGCGCCAGCAGCCTGAATTCAGGGGGGACTGAAAAACTGTTTTTT.

The rearrangement links TRBV5-1 to TRBJ2-2; D uncertain. This CDR3 has 12 amino acids. From germline, CDR1 is SGHRS and CDR2 YFSETQ. V was shortened by 0 bases and J by 6 bases, with 3 bases between the two germline ends. CDR3 region: CASSLEAGELFF. CDR3 nucleotide sequence: TGCGCCAGCAGCTTGGAGGCCGGGGAGCTGTTTTTT. The variable domain in full, with the rest retrieved from reference TRBV5-1 and TRBJ2-2, is KAGVTQTPRYLIKTRGQQVTLSCSPISGHRSVSWYQQTPGQGLQFLFEYFSETQRNKGNFPGRFSGRQFSNSRSEMNVSTLELGDSALYLCASSLEAGELFFGEGSRLTVL.

The chain combines TRBV5-1 with TRBJ1-2; D is uncertain. Germline-derived CDR1 and CDR2 are SGHRS and YFSETQ. The CDR3 is 9 residues long. Deletions cut 0 bases from V and 13 bases from J, with 4 bases between. CDR3 DNA sequence: TGCGCCAGCAGCTTGGCGGGCACCTTC. As protein: CASSLAGTF.

CDR3 loop: CASSFVGGGQETQYF. DNA of the CDR3: TGTGCCAGCAGCTTTGTGGGCGGGGGGCAAGAGACCCAGTACTTC. The rearrangement joins TRBV7-7 to TRBJ2-5, with 8 bases lining up with TRBD2. After removal of 3 bases from V and 2 bases from J, the junction contained 5 bases not matched to a gene. The germline CDR1 and CDR2 sequences are SSHAT and FNYEAQ (reference sequence). The CDR3 is made up of 15 amino acids.

CDR3 loop: CASSQSTGRSGYTF. In nucleotides, the CDR3 is TGTGCCAGCAGCCAAAGCACAGGGAGGAGTGGCTACACCTTC. This sequence joins TRBV14 and TRBJ1-2, with D maybe TRBD1 (6 bases). The CDR3 has 14 amino acids. Germline CDR1 and CDR2: SGHDN and FVKESK. V was trimmed by 2 bases and J by 7 bases, leaving 14 bases between them.

The chain couples TRBV3-1 (or the pseudogene TRBV3-2) to TRBJ1-2; 7 nucleotides agree with TRBD1. Unmatched junction bases numbered 3, after V lost 4 bases and J lost 7 bases. CDR1 LGHDT and CDR2 YNNKEL come from the germline V gene (reference sequence). CDR3 length: 12 residues. This CDR3 reads CASSLTGVGYTF. The CDR3 nucleotides read TGTGCCAGCAGCCTCACAGGGGTTGGCTACACCTTC.

The gene calls are TRBV7-2 and TRBJ1-1; D ambiguous. CDR1 SGHTA and CDR2 FQGNSA come from the germline V gene. This CDR3 has 14 amino acids. V was clipped by 3 bases and J by 4 bases, with 12 bases between them. The CDR3 here is CASSFLTASTEAFF. In nucleotides, the CDR3 is TGTGCCAGCAGCTTCCTGACGGCGAGCACTGAAGCTTTCTTT.

The gene calls are TRBV18 and TRBJ1-4; TRBD1 might be the D (6 bases). V gave up 5 bases and J gave up 1 base, with 8 bases separating them. The CDR3 is made up of 14 amino acids. Germline CDR1 and CDR2: KGHSH and LQKENI. The chain's CDR3 is CASSARGTNEKLFF. DNA of the CDR3: TGTGCCAGCTCAGCCAGGGGAACTAATGAAAAACTGTTTTTT.

The rearrangement joins TRBV28 to TRBJ2-2; D remains unclear. Looked up from germline, CDR1 is MDHEN and CDR2 is SYDVKM. This CDR3 is 12 amino acids long. The V gene lost 2 bases and the J gene lost 4 bases, with 2 bases spanning the gap. The CDR3 is CASSLITGELFF. For the CDR3, the DNA is TGTGCCAGCAGTTTAATCACCGGGGAGCTGTTTTTT. The variable domain in full, with the rest retrieved from reference TRBV28 and TRBJ2-2, is DVKVTQSSRYLVKRTGEKVFLECVQDMDHENMFWYRQDPGLGLRLIYFSYDVKMKEKGDIPEGYSVSREKKERFSLILESASTNQTSMYLCASSLITGELFFGEGSRLTVL.

The chain uses TRBV18 and TRBJ2-7, with 9 positions matching TRBD1. V shed 4 bases, J shed 5 bases, and the junction held 6 bases outside the gene matches. The CDR3 runs 14 residues. CDR1 and CDR2 (germline): KGHSH, LQKENI. The CDR3 DNA reads as TGTGCCAGCTCACTGGGGACAGGGTACCACGAGCAGTACTTC. Translated: CASSLGTGYHEQYF.

The chain couples TRBV14 to TRBJ2-7; D perhaps matches TRBD2 (5 bases). CDR3 size: 12 residues. Per the germline V gene, CDR1 is SGHDN and CDR2 is FVKESK. V lost 3 bases and J lost 6, with 9 bases in between. CDR3 sequence (DNA): TGTGCCAGCAGCCATCCGGGGATCGAGCAGTACTTC. Protein sequence: CASSHPGIEQYF.

This chain connects TRBV25-1 to TRBJ1-5; tentatively, D is TRBD1 (5 bases). Germline lookup yields CDR1 MGHDK and CDR2 SYGVNS. The CDR3 covers 11 residues. V lost 11 bases to trimming and J lost 5 bases, with 10 bases between them. CDR3 nucleotides: TGTGCCGGGGCAGACGATCAGCCCCAGCATTTT. Its translation: CAGADDQPQHF.